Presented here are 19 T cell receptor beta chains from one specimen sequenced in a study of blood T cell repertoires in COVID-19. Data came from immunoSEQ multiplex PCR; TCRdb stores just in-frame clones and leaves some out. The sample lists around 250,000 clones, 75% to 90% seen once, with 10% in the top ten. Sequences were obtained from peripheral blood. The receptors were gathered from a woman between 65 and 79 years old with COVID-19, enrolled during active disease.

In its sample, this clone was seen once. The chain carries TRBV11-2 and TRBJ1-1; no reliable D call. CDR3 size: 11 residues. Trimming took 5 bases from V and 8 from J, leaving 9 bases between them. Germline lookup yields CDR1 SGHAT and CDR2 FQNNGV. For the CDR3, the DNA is TGTGCCAGCAGCCGTGCACAAGAAGCTTTCTTT. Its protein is CASSRAQEAFF.

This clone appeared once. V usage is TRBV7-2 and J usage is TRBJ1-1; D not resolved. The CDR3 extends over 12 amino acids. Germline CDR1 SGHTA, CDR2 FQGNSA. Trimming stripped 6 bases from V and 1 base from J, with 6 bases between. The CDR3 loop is CASRYTNTEAFF. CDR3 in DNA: TGTGCCAGCAGATACACGAACACTGAAGCTTTCTTT. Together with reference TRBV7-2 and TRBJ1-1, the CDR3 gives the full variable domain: GAGVSQSPSNKVTEKGKDVELRCDPISGHTALYWYRQSLGQGLEFLIYFQGNSAPDKSGLPSDRFSAERTGGSVSTLTIQRTQQEDSAVYLCASRYTNTEAFFGQGTRLTVV.

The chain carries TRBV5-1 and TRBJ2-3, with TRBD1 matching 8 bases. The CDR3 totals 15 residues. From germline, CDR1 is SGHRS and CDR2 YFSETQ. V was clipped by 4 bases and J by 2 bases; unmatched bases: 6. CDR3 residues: CASSPADRVTDTQYF. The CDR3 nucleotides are TGCGCCAGCAGCCCGGCGGACAGGGTCACAGATACGCAGTATTTT.

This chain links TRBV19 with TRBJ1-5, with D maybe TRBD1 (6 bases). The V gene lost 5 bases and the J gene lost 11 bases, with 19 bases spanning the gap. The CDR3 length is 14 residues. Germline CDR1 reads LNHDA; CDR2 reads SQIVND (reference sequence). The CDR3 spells CASSPATGFEAQHF. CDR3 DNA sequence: TGTGCCAGTAGTCCTGCCACAGGGTTTGAGGCCCAGCATTTT.

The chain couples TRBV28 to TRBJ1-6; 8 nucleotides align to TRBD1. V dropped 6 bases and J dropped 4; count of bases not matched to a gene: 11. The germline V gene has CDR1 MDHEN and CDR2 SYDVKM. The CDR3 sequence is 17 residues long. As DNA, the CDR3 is TGTGCCAGCAGCCATCGGCGCCAGGGGGCTTATAATTCACCCCTCCACTTT. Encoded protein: CASSHRRQGAYNSPLHF.

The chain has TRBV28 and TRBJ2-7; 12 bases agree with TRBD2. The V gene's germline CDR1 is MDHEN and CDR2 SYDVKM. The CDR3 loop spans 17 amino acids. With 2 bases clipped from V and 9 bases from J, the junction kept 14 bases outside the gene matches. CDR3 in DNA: TGTGCCAGCAGTTTAGATATATCTACTAGCGGGAGGAATCGGCAGTACTTC. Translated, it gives CASSLDISTSGRNRQYF. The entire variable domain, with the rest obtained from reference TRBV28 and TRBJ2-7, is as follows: DVKVTQSSRYLVKRTGEKVFLECVQDMDHENMFWYRQDPGLGLRLIYFSYDVKMKEKGDIPEGYSVSREKKERFSLILESASTNQTSMYLCASSLDISTSGRNRQYFGPGTRLTVT.

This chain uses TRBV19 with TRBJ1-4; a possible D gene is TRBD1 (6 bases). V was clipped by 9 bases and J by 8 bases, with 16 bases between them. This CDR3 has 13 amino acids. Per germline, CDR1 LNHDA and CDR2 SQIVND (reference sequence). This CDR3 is CASRGAGSEKLFF. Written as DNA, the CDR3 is TGTGCCAGCCGGGGGGCCGGGAGCGAAAAACTGTTTTTT.

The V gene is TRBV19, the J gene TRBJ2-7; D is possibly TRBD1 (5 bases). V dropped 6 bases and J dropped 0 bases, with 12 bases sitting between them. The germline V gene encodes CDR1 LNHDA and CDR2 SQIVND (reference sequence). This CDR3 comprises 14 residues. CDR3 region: CASRHQGSSYEQYF. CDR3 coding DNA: TGTGCCAGTAGACATCAGGGAAGCTCCTACGAGCAGTACTTC. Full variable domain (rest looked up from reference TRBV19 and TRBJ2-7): DGGITQSPKYLFRKEGQNVTLSCEQNLNHDAMYWYRQDPGQGLRLIYYSQIVNDFQKGDIAEGYSVSREKKESFPLTVTSAQKNPTAFYLCASRHQGSSYEQYFGPGTRLTVT.

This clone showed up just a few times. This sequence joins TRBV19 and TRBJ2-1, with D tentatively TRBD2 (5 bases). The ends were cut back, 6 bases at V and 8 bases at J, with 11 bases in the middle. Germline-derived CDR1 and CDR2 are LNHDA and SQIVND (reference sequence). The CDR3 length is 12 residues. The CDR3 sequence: CASREGWDEQFF. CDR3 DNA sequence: TGTGCCAGTAGAGAGGGATGGGATGAGCAGTTCTTC.

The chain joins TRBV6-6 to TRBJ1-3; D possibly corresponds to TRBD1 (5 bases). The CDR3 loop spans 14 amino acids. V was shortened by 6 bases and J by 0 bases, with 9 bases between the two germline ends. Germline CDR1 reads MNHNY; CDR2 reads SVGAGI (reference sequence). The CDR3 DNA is TGTGCCAGCAGCACTGACAGCTCTGGAAACACCATATATTTT. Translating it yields CASSTDSSGNTIYF.

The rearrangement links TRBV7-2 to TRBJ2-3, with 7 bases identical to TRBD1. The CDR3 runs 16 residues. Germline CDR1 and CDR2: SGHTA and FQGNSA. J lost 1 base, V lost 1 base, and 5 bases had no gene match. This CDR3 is CASSLDLGQGTDTQYF. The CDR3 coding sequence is TGTGCCAGCAGCTTAGATTTAGGACAGGGCACAGATACGCAGTATTTT.

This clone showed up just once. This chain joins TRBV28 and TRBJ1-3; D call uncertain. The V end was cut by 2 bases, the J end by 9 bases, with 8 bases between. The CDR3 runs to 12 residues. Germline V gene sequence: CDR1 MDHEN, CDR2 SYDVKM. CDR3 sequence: CASSLRFGTIYF. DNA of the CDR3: TGTGCCAGCAGTTTACGGTTTGGCACCATATATTTT.

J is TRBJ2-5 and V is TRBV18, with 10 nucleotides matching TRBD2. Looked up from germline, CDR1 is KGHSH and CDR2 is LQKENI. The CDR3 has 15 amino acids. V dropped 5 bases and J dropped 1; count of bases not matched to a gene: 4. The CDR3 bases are TGTGCCAGCTCAGGCCTAGCGGGAGTCCAAGAGACCCAGTACTTC. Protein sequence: CASSGLAGVQETQYF. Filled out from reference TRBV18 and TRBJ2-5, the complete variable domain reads NAGVMQNPRHLVRRRGQEARLRCSPMKGHSHVYWYRQLPEEGLKFMVYLQKENIIDESGMPKERFSAEFPKEGPSILRIQQVVRGDSAAYFCASSGLAGVQETQYFGPGTRLLVL.

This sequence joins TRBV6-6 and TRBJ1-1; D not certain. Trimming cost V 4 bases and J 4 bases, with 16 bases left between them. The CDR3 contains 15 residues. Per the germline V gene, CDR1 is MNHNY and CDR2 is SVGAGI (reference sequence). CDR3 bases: TGTGCCAGCAGTTCGCCGGACCGGAGGTCCACTGAAGCTTTCTTT. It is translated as CASSSPDRRSTEAFF.

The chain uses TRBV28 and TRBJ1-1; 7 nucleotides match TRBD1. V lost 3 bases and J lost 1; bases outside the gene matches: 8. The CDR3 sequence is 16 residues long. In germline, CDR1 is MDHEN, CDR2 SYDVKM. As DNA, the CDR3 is TGTGCCAGCAGTTTTGGAGGGGGCGCGTGGAACACTGAAGCTTTCTTT. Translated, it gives CASSFGGGAWNTEAFF.

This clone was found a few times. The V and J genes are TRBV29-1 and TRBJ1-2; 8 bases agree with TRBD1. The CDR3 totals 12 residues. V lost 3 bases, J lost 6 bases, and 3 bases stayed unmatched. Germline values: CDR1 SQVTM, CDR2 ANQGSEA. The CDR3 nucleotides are TGCAGCGTTGACCCAGGGGGCCATGGCTACACCTTC. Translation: CSVDPGGHGYTF.

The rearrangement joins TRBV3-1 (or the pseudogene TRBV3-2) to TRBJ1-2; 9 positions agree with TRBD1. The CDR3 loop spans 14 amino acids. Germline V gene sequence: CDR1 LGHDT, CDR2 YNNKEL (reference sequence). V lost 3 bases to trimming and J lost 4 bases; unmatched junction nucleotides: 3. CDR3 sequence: CASSQGTGTYGYTF. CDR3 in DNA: TGTGCCAGCAGCCAGGGGACAGGGACCTATGGCTACACCTTC.

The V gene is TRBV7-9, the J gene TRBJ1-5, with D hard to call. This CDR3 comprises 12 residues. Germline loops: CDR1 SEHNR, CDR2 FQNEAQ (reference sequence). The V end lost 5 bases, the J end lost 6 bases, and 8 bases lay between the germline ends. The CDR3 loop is CASSPTAQPQHF. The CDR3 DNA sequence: TGTGCCAGCAGCCCCACAGCTCAGCCCCAGCATTTT.

This CDR3 is CASSIYQADTQYF. CDR3 bases: TGTGCCAGTAGTATATATCAGGCAGATACGCAGTATTTT. The chain is built from TRBV19 and TRBJ2-3; D is uncertain. Trimming shortened V by 2 bases and J by 4 bases, and 7 bases separated the two germline ends. The germline gives CDR1 LNHDA, CDR2 SQIVND (reference sequence). The CDR3 is 13 amino acids.